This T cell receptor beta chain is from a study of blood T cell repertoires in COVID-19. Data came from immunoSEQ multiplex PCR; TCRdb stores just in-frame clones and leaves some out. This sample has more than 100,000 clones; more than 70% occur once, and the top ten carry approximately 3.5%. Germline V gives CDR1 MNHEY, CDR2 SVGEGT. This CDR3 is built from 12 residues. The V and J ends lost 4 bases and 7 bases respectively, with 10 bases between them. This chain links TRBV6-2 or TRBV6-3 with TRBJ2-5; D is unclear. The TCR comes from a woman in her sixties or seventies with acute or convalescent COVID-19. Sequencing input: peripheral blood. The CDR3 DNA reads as TGTGCCAGCAGTTCCTCACTTGGGACCCAGTACTTC. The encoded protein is CASSSSLGTQYF.